This TCR beta chain was documented in a study of T cell repertoires in cytomegalovirus infection (dated by TCRdb to about 2019). About the investigation overall: Recently identified HLA-C-restricted CMV epitopes, whose presentation resists viral immunomodulation, were targeted by peptide stimulations together with well-studied HLA-B-restricted epitopes. Donor HLA type was relevant to the analysis, as public TCR beta signatures indicated carriage of CMV infection together with the matching HLA type.

Sequences LGHNA (CDR1) and YSLEER (CDR2) are obtained from the germline V gene. The CDR3 measures 13 amino acids from cysteine to phenylalanine. The entry retains the CDR3 DNA only, 39 bases that are in frame from base 1. Relative to germline, V is 1 base shorter and J is 11 bases shorter, with 14 bases between their ends. What this sample's treatment or condition label stands for: in vitro stimulation with specific CMV peptide epitopes to enrich CMV-specific T cells. General findings and caveats noted by the study authors: Cumulative frequency of public TCR beta family members discriminated carriers of CMV infection plus the relevant HLA type in this cohort and an independent 352-donor cohort. In the ex vivo response, HLA-C-restricted CMV-specific TCR beta clonotypes were dominant, and in two of eight donors the single most frequent clonotype came from this HLA-C-restricted group.

This clonotype was observed a handful of times. This receptor's antigen is unknown. One base away there is no much larger clone; base qualities are not given. TCRdb records Illumina HiSeq 1500 as the sequencer. Starting from the raw public reads, TCRdb applied fastp trimming at Q25, assembled clones with MiXCR and retained in-frame beta chains. A single entry per CDR3 protein holds the most common genes and DNA from its merged rows. This sample gives roughly 500,000 distinct CDR3 sequences in total; roughly a third of them show up just once. In total, the top ten clones hold 15% to 20% of the sample. The TCR sequence derives from a human donor in good health (CMV status not recorded). Some clones in this sample may be carry-over from other donors' samples. The chain joins TRBV4-3 to TRBJ1-1; a weak D assignment points to TRBD1 (6 bases agree). Here the sequenced sample was cultured PBMCs, taken from culture after CMV antigen stimulation. The nucleotide sequence is TGCGCCAGCAGCCAAGTCGTAGGCAGGGGTGCTTTCTTT. Translated, this is CASSQVVGRGAFF.